One and the same sample provided the 8 T cell receptor beta chains below, sequenced in a study of T cells in Graves' hyperthyroidism and ophthalmopathy. Amplified TCR beta CDR3 regions derived from RNA transcripts. First-round RT-PCR of the TCR CDR3 relied on the HTBI primer set. TCRdb re-called the multiplex PCR reads through MiXCR, storing one row per CDR3 protein. The top ten hold 8.2% of the sample, which has around 540,000 distinct CDR3 sequences, about 45% seen once. The material sequenced was peripheral blood or thyroid tissue (not recorded which). These receptors were obtained from a woman aged 18-29 years with Graves' hyperthyroidism.

Turning to this clonotype: A much larger clone lies one base from this, so it may be a read error. This chain uses TRBV7-9 with TRBJ1-4; 9 bases match TRBD1. This CDR3 contains 11 residues. Per the germline V gene, CDR1 is SEHNR and CDR2 is FQNEAQ (reference sequence). The CDR3 spells CPSSFGQGFHF. CDR3 DNA sequence: TGTCCCAGCAGCTTTGGACAGGGGTTCCATTTT. Full variable domain (rest looked up from reference TRBV7-9 and TRBJ1-4): DTGVSQNPRHKITKRGQNVTFRCDPISEHNRLYWYRQTLGQGPEFLTYFQNEAQLEKSRLLSDRFSAERPKGSFSTLEIQRTEQGDSAMYLCPSSFGQGFHFGSGTQLSVL.

The chain carries TRBV29-1 and TRBJ1-2; 9 bases are shared with TRBD1. V was pared by 7 bases and J by 4 bases, with 7 bases of the junction left unmatched. The CDR3 loop spans 13 amino acids. The germline V gene has CDR1 SQVTM and CDR2 ANQGSEA. The CDR3 protein is CSDRDRESYGYTF. In nucleotides, the CDR3 is TGCAGCGACCGGGACAGGGAATCCTATGGCTACACCTTC.

As to this clonotype: A much larger clone differs by one base, so this may be a read error. Because the CDR3 is missing its conserved closing phenylalanine or tryptophan, this is likely a read error. The chain is built from TRBV7-9 and TRBJ2-7, with a possible D match to TRBD1 (5 bases). CDR1 and CDR2 from the germline V gene are SEHNR and FQNEAQ (reference sequence). The CDR3 extends over 12 amino acids. V shed 2 bases and J shed 6 bases, with 8 bases lying between them. The CDR3 here is CASSLMGPEQYL. In DNA form, the CDR3 reads TGTGCCAGCAGCTTAATGGGGCCCGAGCAGTACCTC.

Points on this clonotype: This CDR3 is missing its conserved last phenylalanine or tryptophan, likely due to a read error. The DNA is omitted, as the CDR3 cannot be located on it reliably, and the CDR3 follows TCRdb's listing. The chain combines TRBV7-6 with TRBJ2-7; the D call TRBD2 from the table was never checked on the DNA. The CDR3 is made up of 8 amino acids, end residues included. CDR1 SGHVS and CDR2 FNYEAQ come from the germline V gene. The CDR3 sequence is CASSGGAG.

This clonotype was seen repeatedly, ten times or more. The V and J genes are TRBV2 and TRBJ1-4, with a possible D match to TRBD1 (6 bases). V was pared by 6 bases and J by 6 bases, with 17 bases between. This CDR3 is built from 15 residues. Germline V CDR1 and CDR2: SNHLY, FYNNEI. In nucleotides, the CDR3 is TGTGCCAGCAGGGAAAGCAGGGGAGAGGATGAAAAACTGTTTTTT. This codes for CASRESRGEDEKLFF. Based on the CDR3 plus reference TRBV2 and TRBJ1-4, the full variable domain is EPEVTQTPSHQVTQMGQEVILRCVPISNHLYFYWYRQILGQKVEFLVSFYNNEISEKSEIFDDQFSVERPDGSNFTLKIRSTKLEDSAMYFCASRESRGEDEKLFFGSGTQLSVL.

This chain uses TRBV6-6 with TRBJ2-5, with D possibly matching TRBD2 (6 bases). The germline V gene encodes CDR1 MNHNY and CDR2 SVGAGI (reference sequence). The CDR3 has 13 residues. Trimming took 5 bases from V and 3 from J, leaving 10 bases between them. Here the CDR3 DNA reads TGTGCCAGCAGTAGCCCTAGCGAAGAGACCCAGTACTTC. Its translation: CASSSPSEETQYF.

This clonotype was seen a few times. This chain joins TRBV20-1 and TRBJ1-3, with D perhaps TRBD1 (5 bases). CDR1 is DFQATT and CDR2 is SNEGSKA in the germline V gene (reference sequence). The CDR3 length is 15 residues. V lost 2 bases and J lost 0, with 11 bases in between. DNA of the CDR3: TGCAGTGCTAGACAGACAGCCTACTCTGGAAACACCATATATTTT. Amino acids: CSARQTAYSGNTIYF.

Regarding this clonotype: Since the CDR3 does not end with the conserved phenylalanine or tryptophan, this likely comes from a read error. The rearrangement links TRBV10-3 to TRBJ1-1; D is uncertain. This CDR3 is 16 amino acids long. With 4 bases removed from V and 0 bases from J, the gap between germline ends came to 15 bases. Looked up from germline, CDR1 is ENHRY and CDR2 is SYGVKD. The CDR3 sequence is CAISAVGSQMNTEAFY. For the CDR3, the DNA is TGTGCCATCAGTGCGGTGGGATCCCAAATGAACACTGAAGCTTTCTAT.